The rows below give T cell receptor beta chains drawn from one sample of a study of OX40 agonist ivuxolimab in advanced cancers. The method was immunoSEQ multiplex PCR; TCRdb's version includes in-frame clones alone and lacks a portion of them. The sample has approximately 22,000 clones, 84% seen once; the top ten hold about 32%. Sequencing was performed on CD4+ or CD8+ T cells sorted from blood, taken in a trial of the OX40 agonist ivuxolimab. Source of these receptors: an adult with an advanced solid tumor such as melanoma, head and neck, liver or kidney cancer. The CDR3 runs from the conserved cysteine through the conserved F or W. A D gene is named only where the DNA matches it firmly. Not all rows give a size; the values are once, few, many and, for expanded clones, a class.

V,size,J,D,CDR3,DNA
TRBV14,.,TRBJ2-7,.,CASSQDLGGPYEQYF,TGTGCCAGCAGCCAAGATCTGGGGGGACCCTACGAGCAGTACTTC
TRBV10-3,.,TRBJ2-1,TRBD2,CAISERGSPYNEQFF,TGTGCCATCAGTGAACGCGGGAGCCCCTACAATGAGCAGTTCTTC
TRBV5-4,.,TRBJ1-1,.,CASSLQYGAGEAFF,TGTGCCAGCAGCTTGCAGTATGGGGCAGGGGAAGCTTTCTTT
TRBV7-3,.,TRBJ2-1,TRBD2,CASSPSGAYNEQFF,TGTGCCAGCAGCCCTAGCGGAGCCTACAATGAGCAGTTCTTC
TRBV6-1,once,TRBJ2-2,TRBD1,CASSSGQGFTGELFF,TGTGCCAGCAGTTCGGGACAGGGGTTCACCGGGGAGCTGTTTTTT
TRBV12-2,.,TRBJ2-7,.,CASRSIVAGKSYEQYF,TGTGCAAGTCGCTCGATCGTAGCGGGAAAGTCCTACGAGCAGTACTTC
TRBV5-1,.,TRBJ2-7,TRBD2,CASRSAGGRQYF,TGCGCCAGCAGGTCCGCGGGGGGCAGGCAGTACTTC
TRBV6-5,.,TRBJ1-2,.,CASSPGTPYGYTF,TGTGCCAGCAGCCCCGGGACTCCTTATGGCTACACCTTC
TRBV7-2,.,TRBJ2-5,.,CASSRGGVRYQETQYF,TGTGCCAGCAGCCGAGGCGGGGTCCGGTACCAAGAGACCCAGTACTTC
TRBV27,.,TRBJ2-4,.,CASSPDPQGLFKNIQYF,TGTGCCAGCAGTCCAGATCCACAGGGTTTGTTCAAAAACATTCAGTACTTC
TRBV4-1,.,TRBJ2-7,.,CASSRLPANSYEQYF,TGCGCCAGCAGCCGCCTCCCGGCGAACTCCTACGAGCAGTACTTC
TRBV7-2,.,TRBJ2-1,TRBD2,CASTLGGTSYDEQFF,TGTGCCAGCACCCTGGGAGGGACTAGTTACGATGAGCAGTTCTTC
TRBV7-6,.,TRBJ2-3,.,CASSSTDTQYF,TGTGCCAGCAGCTCGACAGATACGCAGTATTTT
TRBV6-5,.,TRBJ1-1,.,CASSYGSGTEAFF,TGTGCCAGCAGTTACGGGTCAGGGACTGAAGCTTTCTTT
TRBV28,once,TRBJ2-7,TRBD2,CASSSYGRADEQYF,TGTGCCAGCAGCTCATACGGGAGGGCGGACGAGCAGTACTTC
TRBV23-1,.,TRBJ2-2,TRBD2,CASSQSPETAGVVTGELFF,TGCGCCAGCAGTCAATCCCCCGAAACAGCGGGAGTTGTCACCGGGGAGCTGTTTTTT
TRBV4-1,.,TRBJ2-7,.,CASSEGRAAYEQYF,TGCGCCAGCAGCGAAGGGCGGGCTGCCTACGAGCAGTACTTC
TRBV5-6,.,TRBJ2-7,TRBD1,CASSWGQGPHEQYF,TGTGCCAGCAGCTGGGGACAGGGTCCACACGAGCAGTACTTC
TRBV6-4,.,TRBJ2-2,.,CASQKGPDTGELFF,TGTGCCAGCCAGAAAGGGCCGGACACCGGGGAGCTGTTTTTT
TRBV27,.,TRBJ2-1,TRBD2,CASRGLAASSYNEQFF,TGTGCCAGCAGGGGACTAGCGGCGAGCTCCTACAATGAGCAGTTCTTC
TRBV28,.,TRBJ2-7,TRBD1,CASSPHRDRWEQYF,TGTGCCAGCAGTCCTCATCGGGACAGGTGGGAGCAGTACTTC
TRBV4-2,.,TRBJ2-7,TRBD2,CASSPLGLGAGGFYEQYF,TGTGCCAGCAGCCCTCTTGGTCTTGGGGCGGGAGGGTTTTACGAGCAGTACTTC
TRBV5-8,.,TRBJ1-3,.,CASGPGRGRNTIYF,TGTGCCAGCGGGCCGGGGAGGGGCCGAAACACCATATATTTT
TRBV29-1,.,TRBJ1-1,TRBD1,CSVEDRAGGAPEAFF,TGCAGCGTTGAAGATCGCGCAGGGGGAGCTCCTGAAGCTTTCTTT
TRBV6-5,.,TRBJ1-1,.,CASGGHLNTEAFF,TGTGCCAGCGGGGGACATTTGAACACTGAAGCTTTCTTT
TRBV11-1,.,TRBJ2-7,.,CASSNYGGVYYEQYF,TGTGCCAGCAGTAACTATGGGGGCGTATACTACGAGCAGTACTTC
TRBV30,.,TRBJ2-7,TRBD1,CAWGDRLSYEQYF,TGTGCCTGGGGGGACAGGTTATCCTACGAGCAGTACTTC
TRBV5-4,.,TRBJ2-1,.,CASSPDYLSYNEQFF,TGTGCCAGCAGCCCTGACTACCTGTCCTACAATGAGCAGTTCTTC
TRBV21-1,.,TRBJ2-7,.,CAIKNVGLQYF,TGTGCCATCAAAAATGTGGGACTTCAGTACTTC
TRBV2,.,TRBJ1-4,.,CASSELVTVDEKLFF,TGTGCCAGCAGTGAATTGGTAACCGTTGATGAAAAACTGTTTTTT
TRBV15,once,TRBJ1-4,.,CATSRDGTAESTNEKLFF,TGTGCCACCAGCAGAGATGGTACCGCTGAGTCAACTAATGAAAAACTGTTTTTT
TRBV27,.,TRBJ2-1,TRBD2,CASSSSLGGRAREQFF,TGTGCCAGCAGTTCTTCACTAGGCGGGAGGGCCAGGGAGCAGTTCTTC
TRBV27,few,TRBJ2-2,.,CASSYPNTGELFF,TGTGCCAGCAGTTATCCGAACACCGGGGAGCTGTTTTTT
TRBV28,.,TRBJ2-5,TRBD2,CASSRLAGTLQETQYF,TGTGCCAGCAGTAGACTAGCGGGGACTCTCCAAGAGACCCAGTACTTC
TRBV7-6,.,TRBJ2-5,.,CASSLSPPETQYF,TGTGCCAGCAGCCTTTCTCCCCCAGAGACCCAGTACTTC
TRBV29-1,.,TRBJ2-7,TRBD1,CSVDEMSGTGFYEQYF,TGCAGCGTTGATGAAATGTCCGGGACAGGATTCTACGAGCAGTACTTC
TRBV5-4,.,TRBJ2-7,.,CASQNVQGGHEQYF,TGTGCCAGTCAGAACGTACAGGGAGGGCACGAGCAGTACTTC
TRBV5-4,.,TRBJ2-2,.,CASSLVASLTGELFF,TGTGCCAGCAGCTTGGTGGCATCATTAACCGGGGAGCTGTTTTTT
TRBV28,.,TRBJ2-7,TRBD2,CASSLIAGVEQYF,TGTGCCAGCAGTTTAATAGCGGGAGTCGAGCAGTACTTC
TRBV5-4,.,TRBJ2-7,.,CASSLDWGSYEQYF,TGTGCCAGCAGCTTGGATTGGGGCTCCTACGAGCAGTACTTC
TRBV4-1,.,TRBJ2-3,.,CASSQDLRTGTDTQYF,TGCGCCAGCAGCCAAGATCTTCGGACAGGCACAGATACGCAGTATTTT
TRBV28,.,TRBJ2-7,TRBD2,CASSLGGGGLYEQYF,TGTGCCAGCAGCCTTGGGGGGGGAGGGCTGTACGAGCAGTACTTC
TRBV4-1,once,TRBJ2-3,TRBD1,CASSPGTDLTDTQYF,TGCGCCAGCAGCCCCGGGACAGACCTCACAGATACGCAGTATTTT
TRBV5-4,.,TRBJ2-3,.,CASSLGAMSTDTQYF,TGTGCCAGCAGCTTGGGGGCCATGAGCACAGATACGCAGTATTTT
TRBV6-4,.,TRBJ2-3,.,CASSDGGYSTDTQYF,TGTGCCAGCAGTGACGGGGGCTATAGCACAGATACGCAGTATTTT
TRBV19,.,TRBJ2-2,.,CASSITSSTGELFF,TGTGCCAGTAGTATTACGAGCAGCACCGGGGAGCTGTTTTTT
TRBV7-3,once,TRBJ1-4,.,CASSLTGAGNEKLFF,TGTGCCAGCAGCTTAACAGGGGCGGGGAATGAAAAACTGTTTTTT
TRBV7-8,.,TRBJ2-1,TRBD2,CASSSTSGKSSYNEQFF,TGTGCCAGCAGCTCTACTAGCGGGAAGAGCTCCTACAATGAGCAGTTCTTC